The T cell receptor beta chain under discussion was sequenced for a study of a mutant IDH1 vaccine in newly diagnosed glioma (dated by TCRdb to the early 2020s). In the study overall: Eight vaccinations were administered to patients in weeks 1, 3, 5, 7, 11, 15, 19 and 23, corresponding to visits V03 through V10. Vaccination began 4-6 weeks after radiotherapy alone, or alongside temozolomide cycles in the chemotherapy-containing groups. Of the 25 to 40 treated patients, about 60% were male and 37.5% were female, and the mean age was roughly 40 years. Prior to enrollment, standard therapy consisting of radiotherapy alone, temozolomide alone, or radiochemotherapy with temozolomide had been administered to patients, with the combination being received by most patients. Peripheral blood was collected at six visits: V03 (baseline), V05, V07, V10, V12 and V13. Longitudinal TCRB deep sequencing was performed for about two dozen treated patients wherever samples were available for exploratory analyses.

The sample's time point label is to be understood as: week 11, during vaccination. A 20-mer mutant IDH1 peptide at 300 micrograms in Montanide made up each vaccine dose, which was injected subcutaneously together with topical imiquimod. All donors had newly diagnosed IDH1-mutant astrocytomas of WHO grade 3 or 4 that showed loss of nuclear ATRX. The samples were drawn from NOA16, a multicentre, single-arm, open-label phase I trial in Germany that tested a mutant IDH1 peptide vaccine in humans for the first time. Genomic DNA for TCRB sequencing was extracted from EDTA blood using the DNeasy Blood and Tissue Kit. As concerns this clone: The antigen it binds to is not known. The record has no base qualities; no much larger clone is one base away.

Library construction relied on the immunoSEQ multiplex PCR assay. Rearranged TCR beta chain sequences were amplified using the hsTCRB Kit according to the manufacturer's protocol. An Illumina MiSeq was used to sequence the TCRB libraries. Regarding the original processing steps: The proprietary platform of the kit vendor was used for demultiplexing, trimming and gene mapping. TCRdb limited this immuneACCESS table to in-frame rearrangements with V and J called. A share of clones is missing; checked studies link under half to unresolved V genes, and the rest is unexplained. V and J calls and clone size follow that table, whereas D and trimming were derived from the DNA. The sample table holds under 150,000 clones, of which under 90% were seen once. The top ten clonotypes cover roughly 0.61% of the sample. Paper-wide results and their limitations: Immune responses induced by the vaccine were seen in roughly 95% of patients across multiple MHC alleles. No apparent relationship was observed between pseudoprogression and alterations in the top peripheral T cell clonotypes detected by TCRB sequencing. The authors noted that analyses of patient blood samples could not be reproduced because of sample limitations. Availability determined which PBMC samples were chosen for TCRB deep sequencing.

V loses 4 bases of germline sequence and J loses 1 base, and the interval between the two ends is 10 bases. The germline V gene yields MNHNS for CDR1 and SASEGT for CDR2. Its CDR3 holds 15 amino acids, cysteine through phenylalanine. The read is trimmed to its CDR3 DNA, 45 bases read in frame from base 1. The clonotype was recovered from a woman between 50 and 59 years old with glioma. This specimen was PBMCs, taken from a glioma patient whose treatment included an IDH1 peptide vaccine. In this chain, TRBV6-1 is recombined with TRBJ2-2; the D element might be TRBD1 or TRBD2, as each aligns at 5 bases. The CDR3 protein: CASSAGTGNTGELFF. The nucleotide sequence reads TGTGCCAGCAGTGCCGGGACGGGGAACACCGGGGAGCTGTTTTTT.